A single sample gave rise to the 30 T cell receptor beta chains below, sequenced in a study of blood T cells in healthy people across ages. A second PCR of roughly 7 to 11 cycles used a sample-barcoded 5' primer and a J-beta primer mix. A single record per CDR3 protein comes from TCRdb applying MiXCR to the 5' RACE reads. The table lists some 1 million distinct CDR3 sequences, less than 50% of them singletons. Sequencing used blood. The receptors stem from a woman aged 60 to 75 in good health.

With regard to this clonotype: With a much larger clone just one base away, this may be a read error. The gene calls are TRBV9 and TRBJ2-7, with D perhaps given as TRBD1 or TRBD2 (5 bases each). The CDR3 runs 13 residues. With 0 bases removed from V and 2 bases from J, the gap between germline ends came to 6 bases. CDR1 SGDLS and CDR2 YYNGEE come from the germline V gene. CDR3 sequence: CASSVGDAYEQYF. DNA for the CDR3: TGTGCCAGCAGCGTAGGGGACGCCTACGAGCAGTACTTC. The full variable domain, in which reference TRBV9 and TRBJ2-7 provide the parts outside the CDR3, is DSGVTQTPKHLITATGQRVTLRCSPRSGDLSVYWYQQSLDQGLQFLIQYYNGEERAKGNILERFSAQQFPDLHSELNLSSLELGDSALYFCASSVGDAYEQYFGPGTRLTVT.

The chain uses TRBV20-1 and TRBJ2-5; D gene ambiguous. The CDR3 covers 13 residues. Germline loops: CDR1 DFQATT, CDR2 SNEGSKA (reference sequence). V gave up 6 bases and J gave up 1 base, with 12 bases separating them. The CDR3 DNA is TGCAGTGCAAAATTCGGTTCCCAAGAGACCCAGTACTTC. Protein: CSAKFGSQETQYF.

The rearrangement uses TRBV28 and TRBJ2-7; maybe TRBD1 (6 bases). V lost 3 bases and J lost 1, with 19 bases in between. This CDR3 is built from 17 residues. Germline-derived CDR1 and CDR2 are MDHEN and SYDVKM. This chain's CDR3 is CASSFPSTGQVSYEQYF. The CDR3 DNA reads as TGTGCCAGCAGTTTCCCATCCACAGGGCAGGTGTCCTACGAGCAGTACTTC.

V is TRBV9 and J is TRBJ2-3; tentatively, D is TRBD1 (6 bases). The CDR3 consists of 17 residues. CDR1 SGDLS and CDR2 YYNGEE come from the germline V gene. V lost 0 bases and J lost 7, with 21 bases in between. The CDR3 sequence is CASSVEGETGMVYTQYF. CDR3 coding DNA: TGTGCCAGCAGCGTAGAGGGGGAAACGGGAATGGTGTATACGCAGTATTTT.

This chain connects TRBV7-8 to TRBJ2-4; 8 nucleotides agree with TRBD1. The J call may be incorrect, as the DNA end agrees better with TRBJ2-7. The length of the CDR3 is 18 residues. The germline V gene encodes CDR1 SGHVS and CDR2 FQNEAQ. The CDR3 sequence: CASRGELHRGMVSYEQYF. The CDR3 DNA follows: TGTGCCAGCAGAGGAGAACTACACAGGGGGATGGTCTCCTACGAGCAGTACTTC.

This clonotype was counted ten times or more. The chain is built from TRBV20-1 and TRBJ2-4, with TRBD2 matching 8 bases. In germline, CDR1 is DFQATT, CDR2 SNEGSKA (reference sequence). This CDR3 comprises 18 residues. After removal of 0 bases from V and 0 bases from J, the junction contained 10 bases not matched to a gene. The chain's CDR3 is CSARDGGALAVAKNIQYF. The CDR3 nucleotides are TGCAGTGCTAGAGATGGGGGGGCACTAGCGGTAGCCAAAAACATTCAGTACTTC.

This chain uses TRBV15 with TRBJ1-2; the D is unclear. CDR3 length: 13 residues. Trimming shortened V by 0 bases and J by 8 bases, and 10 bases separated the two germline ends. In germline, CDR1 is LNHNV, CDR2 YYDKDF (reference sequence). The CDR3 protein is CATSREPKPGYTF. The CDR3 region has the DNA TGTGCCACCAGCAGAGAGCCCAAACCCGGCTACACCTTC.

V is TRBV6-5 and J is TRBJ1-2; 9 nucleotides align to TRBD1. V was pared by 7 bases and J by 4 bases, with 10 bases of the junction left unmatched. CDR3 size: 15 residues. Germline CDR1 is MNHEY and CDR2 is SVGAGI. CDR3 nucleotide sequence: TGTGCCAGCAAACAACAGGGGGCGCGCGGCTATGGCTACACCTTC. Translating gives CASKQQGARGYGYTF.

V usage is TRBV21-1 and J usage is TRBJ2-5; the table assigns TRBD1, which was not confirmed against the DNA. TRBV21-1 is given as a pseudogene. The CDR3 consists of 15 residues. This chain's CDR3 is CASSMRGRYQETQYF. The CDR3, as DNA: TGTGCCAGCAGCATGAGGGGCAGGTACCAAGAGACCCAGTACTTC.

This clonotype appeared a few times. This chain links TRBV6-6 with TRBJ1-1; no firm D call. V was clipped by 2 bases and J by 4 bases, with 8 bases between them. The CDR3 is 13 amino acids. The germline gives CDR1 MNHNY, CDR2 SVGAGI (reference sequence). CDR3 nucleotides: TGTGCCAGCAGTTACAACACCGGCACTGAAGCTTTCTTT. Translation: CASSYNTGTEAFF.

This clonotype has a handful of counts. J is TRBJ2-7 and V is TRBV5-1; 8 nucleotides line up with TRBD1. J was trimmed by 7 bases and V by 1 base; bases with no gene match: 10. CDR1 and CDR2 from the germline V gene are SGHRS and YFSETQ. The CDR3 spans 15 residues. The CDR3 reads CASSLSGTGSEEQYF. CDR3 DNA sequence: TGCGCCAGCAGCTTGTCTGGGACAGGATCTGAGGAGCAGTACTTC.

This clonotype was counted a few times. The CDR3 spells CASSLDGRTSGERETQYF. In nucleotides, the CDR3 is TGTGCCAGCAGCTTAGATGGAAGGACTAGCGGGGAACGAGAGACCCAGTACTTC. This rearrangement joins TRBV11-2 to TRBJ2-5; 12 nucleotides agree with TRBD2. The V segment lost 0 bases and the J segment 4 bases; nucleotides outside the gene matches: 9. Germline assignment: CDR1 SGHAT and CDR2 FQNNGV. The CDR3 consists of 18 residues.

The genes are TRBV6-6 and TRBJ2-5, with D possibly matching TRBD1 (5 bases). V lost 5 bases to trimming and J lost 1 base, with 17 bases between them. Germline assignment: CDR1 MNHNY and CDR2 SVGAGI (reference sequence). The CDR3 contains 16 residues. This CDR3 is CASSMTANTAQETQYF. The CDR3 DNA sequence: TGTGCCAGCAGTATGACAGCTAATACCGCCCAAGAGACCCAGTACTTC.

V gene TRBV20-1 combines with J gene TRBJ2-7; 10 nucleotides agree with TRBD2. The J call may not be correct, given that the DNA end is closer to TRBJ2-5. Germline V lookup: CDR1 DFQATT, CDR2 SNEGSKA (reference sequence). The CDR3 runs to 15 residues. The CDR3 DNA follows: TGCAGTGCTTTCGGCGTAGCGGGAGGAAGAGAGACCCAGTACTTC. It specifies CSAFGVAGGRETQYF.

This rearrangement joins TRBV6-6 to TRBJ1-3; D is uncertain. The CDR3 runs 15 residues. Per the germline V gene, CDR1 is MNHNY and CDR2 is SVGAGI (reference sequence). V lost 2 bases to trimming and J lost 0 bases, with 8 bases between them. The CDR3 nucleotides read TGTGCCAGCAGTTACGAAGGAGTCTCTGGAAACACCATATATTTT. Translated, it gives CASSYEGVSGNTIYF.

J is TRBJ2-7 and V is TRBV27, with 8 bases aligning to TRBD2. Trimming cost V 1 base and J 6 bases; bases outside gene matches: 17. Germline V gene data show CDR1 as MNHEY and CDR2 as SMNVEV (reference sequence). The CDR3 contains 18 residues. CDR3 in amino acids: CASSLYMASGSLPLEQYF. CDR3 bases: TGTGCCAGCAGTTTATACATGGCAAGCGGGAGTCTACCTCTCGAGCAGTACTTC.

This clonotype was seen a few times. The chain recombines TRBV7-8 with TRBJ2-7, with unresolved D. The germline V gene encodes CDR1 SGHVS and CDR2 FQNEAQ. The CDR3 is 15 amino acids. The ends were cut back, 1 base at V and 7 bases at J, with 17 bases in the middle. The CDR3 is CASSLVGPADGEQYF. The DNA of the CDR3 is TGTGCCAGCAGCTTAGTAGGCCCAGCCGATGGTGAGCAGTACTTC.

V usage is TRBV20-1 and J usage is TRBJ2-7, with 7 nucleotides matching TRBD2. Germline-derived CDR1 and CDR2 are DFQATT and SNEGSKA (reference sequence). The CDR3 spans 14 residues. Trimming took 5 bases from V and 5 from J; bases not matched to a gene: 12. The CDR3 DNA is TGCAGTGCTGTATGGAGGGAGGGGATCAACGAGCAGTACTTC. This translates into CSAVWREGINEQYF.

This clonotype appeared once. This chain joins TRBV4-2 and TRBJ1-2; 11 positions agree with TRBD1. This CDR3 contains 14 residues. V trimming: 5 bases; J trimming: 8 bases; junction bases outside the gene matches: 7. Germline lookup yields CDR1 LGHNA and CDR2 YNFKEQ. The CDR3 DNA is TGTGCCAGCAGCACCGGGACAGGGGGTGGAGGCTACACCTTC. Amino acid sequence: CASSTGTGGGGYTF.

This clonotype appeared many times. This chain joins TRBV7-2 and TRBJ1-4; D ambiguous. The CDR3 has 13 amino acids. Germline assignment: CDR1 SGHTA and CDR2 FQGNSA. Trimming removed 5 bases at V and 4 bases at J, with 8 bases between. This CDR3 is CASSRAFNEKLFF. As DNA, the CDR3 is TGTGCCAGCAGCAGGGCCTTTAATGAAAAACTGTTTTTT.

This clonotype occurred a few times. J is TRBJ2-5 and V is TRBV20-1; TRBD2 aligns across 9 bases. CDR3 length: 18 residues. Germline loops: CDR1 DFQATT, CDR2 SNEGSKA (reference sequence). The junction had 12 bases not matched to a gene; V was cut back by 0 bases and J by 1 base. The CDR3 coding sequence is TGCAGTGCTAGAGATCCAGCTTCGCGGGAGGGACGCCAAGAGACCCAGTACTTC. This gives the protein CSARDPASREGRQETQYF.

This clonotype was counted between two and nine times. The CDR3 coding sequence is TGTGCCAGCAACTCCGGGACTAGCGGGAGCAATGAGCAGTTCTTC. It specifies CASNSGTSGSNEQFF. The gene calls are TRBV6-2 or TRBV6-3 and TRBJ2-1; 14 positions agree with TRBD2. Germline V CDR1 and CDR2: MNHEY, SVGEGT. The CDR3 has 15 amino acids. V lost 7 bases, J lost 6 bases, and 5 bases stayed unmatched.

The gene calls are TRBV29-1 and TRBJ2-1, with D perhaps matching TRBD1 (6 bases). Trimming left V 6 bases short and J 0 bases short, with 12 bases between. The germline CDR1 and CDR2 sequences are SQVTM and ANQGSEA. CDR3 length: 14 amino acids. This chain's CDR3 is CSVDTGYSYNEQFF. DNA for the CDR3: TGCAGCGTGGACACAGGGTACTCCTACAATGAGCAGTTCTTC.

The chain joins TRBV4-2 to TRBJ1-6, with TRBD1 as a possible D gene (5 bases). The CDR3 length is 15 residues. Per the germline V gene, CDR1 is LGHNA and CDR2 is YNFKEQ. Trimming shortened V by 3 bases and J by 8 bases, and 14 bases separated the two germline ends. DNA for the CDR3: TGTGCCAGCAGCCAGGGCTCGGGGGGGGATTCACCCCTCCACTTT. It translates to CASSQGSGGDSPLHF.

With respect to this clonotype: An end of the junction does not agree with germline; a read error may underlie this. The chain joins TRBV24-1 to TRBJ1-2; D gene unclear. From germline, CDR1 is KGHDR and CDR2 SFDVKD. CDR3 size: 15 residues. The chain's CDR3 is CATSDPGAKSYGYTF. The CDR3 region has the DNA TGTGCCACTAGTGATCCCGGCGCAAAATCCTATGGCTACACCTTC.

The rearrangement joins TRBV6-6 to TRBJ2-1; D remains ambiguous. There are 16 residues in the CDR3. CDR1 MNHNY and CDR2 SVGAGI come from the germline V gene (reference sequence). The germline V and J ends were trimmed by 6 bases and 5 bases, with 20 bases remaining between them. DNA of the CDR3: TGTGCCAGCAGAGCTCAGGATACCCCTTCCGACAATGAGCAGTTCTTC. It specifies CASRAQDTPSDNEQFF.

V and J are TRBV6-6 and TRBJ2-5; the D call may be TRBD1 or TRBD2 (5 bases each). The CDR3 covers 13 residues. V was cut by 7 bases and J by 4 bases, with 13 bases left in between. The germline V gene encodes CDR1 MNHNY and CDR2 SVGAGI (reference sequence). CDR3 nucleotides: TGTGCCAGCACCGGCCCAGGGAGAGAGACCCAGTACTTC. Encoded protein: CASTGPGRETQYF.

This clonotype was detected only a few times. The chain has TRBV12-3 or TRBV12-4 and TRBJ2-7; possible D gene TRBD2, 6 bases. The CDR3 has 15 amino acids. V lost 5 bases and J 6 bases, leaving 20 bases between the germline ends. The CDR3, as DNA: TGTGCCAGCAGTCCCGCAAGGGGACTCCGCAGCGAGCAGTACTTC. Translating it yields CASSPARGLRSEQYF.

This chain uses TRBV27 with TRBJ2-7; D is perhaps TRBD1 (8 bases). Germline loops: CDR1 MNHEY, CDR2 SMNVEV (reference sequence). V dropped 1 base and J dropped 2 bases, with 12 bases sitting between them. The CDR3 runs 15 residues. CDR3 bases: TGTGCCAGCAGTTTATACAGGGGGGGACCCTACGAGCAGTACTTC. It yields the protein CASSLYRGGPYEQYF.

CDR3 sequence (DNA): TGTGCCAGCAGCTTAGAGGGCAGGGGACGGACTAGCGGATACGAGCAGTACTTC. It encodes CASSLEGRGRTSGYEQYF. This chain connects TRBV7-6 to TRBJ2-7; 10 bases agree with TRBD2. V dropped 1 base and J dropped 4; count of bases not matched to a gene: 13. This CDR3 contains 18 residues. Germline V gene data show CDR1 as SGHVS and CDR2 as FNYEAQ.